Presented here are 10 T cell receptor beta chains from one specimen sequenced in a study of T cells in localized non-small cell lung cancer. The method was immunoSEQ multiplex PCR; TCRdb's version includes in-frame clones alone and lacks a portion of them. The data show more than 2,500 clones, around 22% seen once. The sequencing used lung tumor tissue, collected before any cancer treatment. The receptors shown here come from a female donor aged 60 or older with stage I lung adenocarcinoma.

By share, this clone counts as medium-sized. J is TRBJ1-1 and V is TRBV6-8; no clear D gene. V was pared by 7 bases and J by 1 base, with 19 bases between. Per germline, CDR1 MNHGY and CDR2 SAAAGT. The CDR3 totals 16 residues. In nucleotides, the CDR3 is TGTGCCAGCACCCGAAGGATGATCGAGGGGAACACTGAAGCTTTCTTT. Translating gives CASTRRMIEGNTEAFF.

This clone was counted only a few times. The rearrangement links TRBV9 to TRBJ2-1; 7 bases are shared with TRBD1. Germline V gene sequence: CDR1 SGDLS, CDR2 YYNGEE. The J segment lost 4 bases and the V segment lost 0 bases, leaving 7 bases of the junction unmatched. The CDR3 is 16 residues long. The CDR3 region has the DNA TGTGCCAGCAGCGTAGGGGCGCAGGGGGTATACAATGAGCAGTTCTTC. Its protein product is CASSVGAQGVYNEQFF.

CDR3 in DNA: TGTGCCAGCAGCTTAGATCAACAGAACACTGAAGCTTTCTTT. Translated: CASSLDQQNTEAFF. The genes are TRBV11-3 and TRBJ1-1; D is ambiguous. Per germline, CDR1 SGHNT and CDR2 YENEEA. The CDR3 totals 14 residues. Between the trimmed V and J ends, which lost 0 bases and 1 base, there was a span of 6 bases.

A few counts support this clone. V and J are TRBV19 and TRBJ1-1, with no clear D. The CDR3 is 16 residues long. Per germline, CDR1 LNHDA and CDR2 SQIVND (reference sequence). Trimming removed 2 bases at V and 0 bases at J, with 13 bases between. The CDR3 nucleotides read TGTGCCAGTAGTATAACGACGGCGGGAATGAACACTGAAGCTTTCTTT. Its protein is CASSITTAGMNTEAFF.

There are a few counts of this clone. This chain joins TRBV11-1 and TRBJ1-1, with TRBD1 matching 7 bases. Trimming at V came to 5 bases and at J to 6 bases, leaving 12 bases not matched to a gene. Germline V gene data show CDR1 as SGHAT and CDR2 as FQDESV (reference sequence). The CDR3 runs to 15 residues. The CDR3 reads CASSTLDRVESEAFF. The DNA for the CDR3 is TGTGCCAGCAGCACCCTCGACAGGGTCGAATCTGAAGCTTTCTTT.

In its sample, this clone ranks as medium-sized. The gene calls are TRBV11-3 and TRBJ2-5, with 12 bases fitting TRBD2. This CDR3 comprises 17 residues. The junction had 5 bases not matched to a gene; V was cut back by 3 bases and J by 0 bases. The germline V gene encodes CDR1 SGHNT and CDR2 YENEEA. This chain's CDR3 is CASSFYGLAGYQETQYF. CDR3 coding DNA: TGTGCCAGCAGCTTTTACGGACTAGCGGGGTACCAAGAGACCCAGTACTTC.

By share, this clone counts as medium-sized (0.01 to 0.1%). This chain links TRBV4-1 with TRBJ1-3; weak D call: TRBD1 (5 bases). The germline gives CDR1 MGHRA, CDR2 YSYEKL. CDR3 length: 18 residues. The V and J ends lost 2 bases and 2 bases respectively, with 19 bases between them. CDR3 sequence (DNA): TGCGCCAGCAGCCAAAGAGCGGGTGTGGGGGGGACTGGAAACACCATATATTTT. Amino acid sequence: CASSQRAGVGGTGNTIYF.

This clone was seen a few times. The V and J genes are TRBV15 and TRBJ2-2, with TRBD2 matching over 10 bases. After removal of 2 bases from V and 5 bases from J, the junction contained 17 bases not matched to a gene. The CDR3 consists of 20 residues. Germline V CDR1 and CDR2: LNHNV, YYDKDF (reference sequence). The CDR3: CATSRIANILAGGWTGELFF. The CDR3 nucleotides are TGTGCCACCAGCAGAATCGCAAATATTTTAGCGGGAGGATGGACCGGGGAGCTGTTTTTT.

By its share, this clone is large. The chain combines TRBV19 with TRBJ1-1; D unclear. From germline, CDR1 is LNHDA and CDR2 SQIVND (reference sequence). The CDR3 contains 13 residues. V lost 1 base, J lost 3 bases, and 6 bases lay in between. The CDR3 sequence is CASSIGWYTEAFF. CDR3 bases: TGTGCCAGTAGTATAGGGTGGTACACTGAAGCTTTCTTT.

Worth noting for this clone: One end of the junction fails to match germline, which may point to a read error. The DNA of the CDR3 is TGTGCCATCAGTAGCTCCTCCCTGGCGGGAGGGAACACCGGGGAGCTGTTTTTT. This translates into CAISSSSLAGGNTGELFF. V is TRBV6-8 and J is TRBJ2-2; the match to TRBD2 covers 8 bases. The germline CDR1 and CDR2 sequences are MNHGY and SAAAGT. The CDR3 sequence is 18 residues long.